One and the same sample provided the 10 T cell receptor beta chains below, sequenced in a study of T cells after yellow fever vaccination. MiXCR, run by TCRdb on the 5' RACE reads, gives a single entry per CDR3 protein. Of approximately 330,000 distinct CDR3 sequences listed, approximately 4% are singletons. Sequencing used PBMCs, obtained 5 days after the yellow fever booster vaccination. The origin of the receptors is a man younger than 35 who received the YFV17D yellow fever vaccine.

This clonotype was counted many times. The chain recombines TRBV6-5 with TRBJ2-6, with D uncertain. Germline V gives CDR1 MNHEY, CDR2 SVGAGI. There are 12 residues in the CDR3. Trimming took 10 bases from V and 1 from J, leaving 5 bases between them. The CDR3 spells CAIMSGANVLTF. In DNA form, the CDR3 reads TGTGCCATTATGTCTGGGGCCAACGTCCTGACTTTC.

The J gene is TRBJ1-2, the V gene TRBV6-2 or TRBV6-3, with 7 nucleotides matching TRBD1. Trimming took 2 bases from V and 6 from J; bases not matched to a gene: 6. Germline V gene sequence: CDR1 MNHEY, CDR2 SVGEGT. CDR3 length: 14 residues. CDR3 protein: CASSYPGQSHGYTF. Written as DNA, the CDR3 is TGTGCCAGCAGTTACCCGGGACAGAGCCATGGCTACACCTTC.

The V gene is TRBV3-1, the J gene TRBJ2-3; perhaps TRBD2 as D (6 bases). Per the germline V gene, CDR1 is LGHDT and CDR2 is YNNKEL (reference sequence). The CDR3 spans 17 residues. V was shortened by 4 bases and J by 2 bases, with 19 bases between the two germline ends. The CDR3 here is CASSRPVEGTHTDTQYF. Written as DNA, the CDR3 is TGTGCCAGCAGCCGCCCCGTGGAGGGCACTCACACAGATACGCAGTATTTT.

There are a few counts of this clonotype. The chain employs TRBV4-3 and TRBJ1-5, with D maybe TRBD1 (5 bases). V was cut by 4 bases and J by 7 bases, with 17 bases left in between. Germline V gene sequence: CDR1 LGHNA, CDR2 YSLEER. The CDR3 sequence is 15 residues long. CDR3 in amino acids: CASSPYHAGNQPQHF. The CDR3 DNA sequence: TGCGCCAGCAGCCCCTACCATGCAGGGAACCAGCCCCAGCATTTT.

The CDR3 DNA is TGTGCCAGCAGCCAAGTAGAGGATGAGCAGTTCTTC. It is translated as CASSQVEDEQFF. The V gene is TRBV4-2, the J gene TRBJ2-1, with no clear D. The germline CDR1 and CDR2 sequences are LGHNA and YNFKEQ. The germline V and J ends were trimmed by 1 base and 8 bases, with 6 bases remaining between them. This CDR3 is 12 amino acids long.

There are a few counts of this clonotype. The V gene is TRBV7-9, the J gene TRBJ2-3, with 9 bases aligning to TRBD2. Germline lookup yields CDR1 SEHNR and CDR2 FQNEAQ (reference sequence). V lost 6 bases to trimming and J lost 0 bases; unmatched junction nucleotides: 10. The CDR3 consists of 17 residues. The CDR3 coding sequence is TGTGCCAGCAGGCCCCTGGGGAGCGGGGGGAGCACAGATACGCAGTATTTT. It yields the protein CASRPLGSGGSTDTQYF.

The J gene is TRBJ1-1, the V gene TRBV9; no clear D. The CDR3 totals 14 residues. V lost 0 bases, J lost 1 base, and 7 bases lay in between. Germline lookup yields CDR1 SGDLS and CDR2 YYNGEE. The CDR3 reads CASSVVPANTEAFF. The DNA of the CDR3 is TGTGCCAGCAGCGTAGTCCCAGCGAACACTGAAGCTTTCTTT.

This chain joins TRBV7-9 and TRBJ1-5; 8 nucleotides match TRBD1. V shed 1 base and J 0 bases; nucleotides not matched to a gene: 2. The CDR3 is made up of 16 amino acids. CDR1 is SEHNR, CDR2 FQNEAQ, per germline (reference sequence). Here the CDR3 DNA reads TGTGCCAGCAGCTTAGTGACAGGGGTTAGCAATCAGCCCCAGCATTTT. Translated, it gives CASSLVTGVSNQPQHF.

This clonotype was counted a few times. V gene TRBV10-3 combines with J gene TRBJ2-1, with D possibly TRBD1 on 6 matching bases. The germline V gene has CDR1 ENHRY and CDR2 SYGVKD. V lost 2 bases to trimming and J lost 6 bases, with 8 bases between them. The CDR3 runs 13 residues. CDR3 residues: CAISEGTTNEQFF. The CDR3 region has the DNA TGTGCCATCAGTGAGGGGACAACCAATGAGCAGTTCTTC.

This clonotype was counted between two and nine times. The V gene is TRBV7-2, the J gene TRBJ2-7, with D uncertain. Trimming shortened V by 4 bases and J by 12 bases, and 16 bases separated the two germline ends. CDR1 is SGHTA, CDR2 FQGNSA, per germline. The CDR3 consists of 12 residues. CDR3 bases: TGTGCCAGCAGCTCCCCCTCCTTTACTCCGTACGTC. Translating it yields CASSSPSFTPYV.